The T cell receptor beta chain described here comes from a study of T cells in tuberculosis. This table comes from immunoSEQ multiplex PCR, and its TCRdb copy is limited to in-frame clones, with some not included. Of about 33,000 clones detected, roughly 92% appear once; the ten largest clones hold roughly 7.7%. Unsorted cryopreserved PBMC were sequenced, averaging about 93,000 T cells per clinical donor. Material for sequencing was PBMCs. This TCR was recovered from a donor under 30 with latent tuberculosis or without tuberculosis infection. Some clones in this sample may be carry-over from other donors' samples.

The CDR3 region has the DNA TGCGCCAGCAGCTTGAACCCGGGGAACACTGAAGCTTTCTTT. Translation gives CASSLNPGNTEAFF. The chain combines TRBV5-1 with TRBJ1-1; D is unresolved. V was shortened by 1 base and J by 1 base, with 8 bases between the two germline ends. The germline CDR1 and CDR2 sequences are SGHRS and YFSETQ. The CDR3 is 14 residues long.